These 5 T cell receptor beta chains share one sample of origin, sequenced in a study of response to subunit inactivated influenza vaccine. A single record per CDR3 protein comes from TCRdb applying MiXCR to the RT-PCR reads. The sample lists around 250,000 distinct CDR3 sequences, approximately 12% occurring once. Sequences were derived from non-naive T cells sorted from PBMCs, sampled 14 to 15 days before vaccination. These receptors originate from a middle-aged man who received an inactivated influenza vaccine.

This clonotype has more than one count but fewer than ten. The J gene is TRBJ2-3, the V gene TRBV21-1; TRBD2, the table's D call, lacks a check against the DNA. TRBV21-1 constitutes a pseudogene. This CDR3 spans 21 amino acids. This CDR3 reads CASSKVGLAGGRKYRTDTQYF. For the CDR3, the DNA is TGTGCCAGCAGCAAAGTTGGGTTAGCGGGAGGCAGAAAATATCGCACAGATACGCAGTATTTT.

This clonotype was seen more than once but under ten times. This chain links TRBV12-3 or TRBV12-4 with TRBJ2-4; 8 bases map to TRBD2. This CDR3 contains 14 residues. V was pared by 7 bases and J by 3 bases, with 5 bases of the junction left unmatched. The CDR3, as DNA: TGTGCCAGCACCGGGCGGGAGGACAAAAACATTCAGTACTTC. Protein: CASTGREDKNIQYF.

This clonotype was observed a few times. The chain joins TRBV5-1 to TRBJ2-5, with a weak D call TRBD1 (6 bases). The CDR3 is 13 amino acids. V was shortened by 4 bases and J by 5 bases, with 12 bases between the two germline ends. Looked up from germline, CDR1 is SGHRS and CDR2 is YFSETQ. In DNA, the CDR3 is TGCGCCAGCAGCGGGGACACGGGGGAGACCCAGTACTTC. Translation: CASSGDTGETQYF.

This clonotype was counted between two and nine times. The rearrangement joins TRBV5-1 to TRBJ2-5, with TRBD2 identical over 14 bases. Germline CDR1 and CDR2: SGHRS and YFSETQ. The CDR3 is 16 residues long. V was pared by 4 bases and J by 5 bases, with 7 bases of the junction left unmatched. In nucleotides, the CDR3 is TGCGCCAGCAGCATTACCGGGACTAGCGGGAGTGAGACCCAGTACTTC. As protein: CASSITGTSGSETQYF.

The chain uses TRBV5-6 and TRBJ2-5; 9 nucleotides match TRBD2. Germline CDR1 is SGHDT and CDR2 is YYEEEE. The length of the CDR3 is 15 residues. V gave up 0 bases and J gave up 5 bases; unmatched junction bases: 5. Here the CDR3 DNA reads TGTGCCAGCAGCTTGGTTCTAGCGGGAAAGGAGACCCAGTACTTC. Protein: CASSLVLAGKETQYF.